This T cell receptor beta chain was identified during a study of blood T cell repertoires in COVID-19. The CDR3 has 15 amino acids. Trimming shortened V by 0 bases and J by 2 bases, and 11 bases separated the two germline ends. Germline CDR1 SGDLS, CDR2 YYNGEE. Clones were read by immunoSEQ multiplex PCR, and TCRdb kept only the in-frame ones, dropping some. The sample carries 360,000 or so clones, roughly nine tenths recorded once. The specimen was PBMCs or T cells enriched from blood (not recorded which). The source is a young woman who had recovered from COVID-19. The chain links TRBV9 to TRBJ1-2; tentatively, D is TRBD1 (5 bases). CDR3 coding DNA: TGTGCCAGCAGCGTAGCCTTGGGGCAAAACTATGGCTACACCTTC. It encodes CASSVALGQNYGYTF. Supplemented by reference TRBV9 and TRBJ1-2, the full variable domain reads DSGVTQTPKHLITATGQRVTLRCSPRSGDLSVYWYQQSLDQGLQFLIQYYNGEERAKGNILERFSAQQFPDLHSELNLSSLELGDSALYFCASSVALGQNYGYTFGSGTRLTVV.